This TCR beta chain was sequenced in a study of T cell changes during pregnancy in multiple sclerosis. This table comes from immunoSEQ multiplex PCR, and its TCRdb copy is limited to in-frame clones, with some not included. The data show roughly 80,000 clones, with 93% seen just once and approximately 2.4% held by the top ten. Per the germline V gene, CDR1 is LGHNA and CDR2 is YNFKEQ. The length of the CDR3 is 18 residues. V shed 0 bases and J 1 base; nucleotides not matched to a gene: 11. This receptor was taken from a female donor with multiple sclerosis, enrolled in a pregnancy study. The rearrangement uses TRBV4-2 and TRBJ2-5, with 7 bases identical to TRBD2. The sequenced sample was peripheral blood, obtained in the second trimester of pregnancy. CDR3 coding DNA: TGTGCCAGCAGCCAAGAGGGTGGGGGGGGGACCACCCAAGAGACCCAGTACTTC. Its protein product is CASSQEGGGGTTQETQYF.